This passage covers 14 T cell receptor beta chains from one sample sequenced in a study of T cells in Graves' hyperthyroidism and ophthalmopathy. TCR beta CDR3 regions were amplified from RNA. During a first-round RT-PCR of the TCR CDR3, the HTBI primer set was used. TCRdb reprocessed the multiplex PCR reads via MiXCR and lists one record per CDR3 protein. Among roughly 57,000 distinct CDR3 sequences listed, approximately 50% were seen once. Sequenced input: blood. The receptors stem from a woman aged 55 to 70 with Graves' ophthalmopathy.

Of note for this clonotype: One end of the junction is discordant with germline, which a read error may explain. The V gene is TRBV29-1, the J gene TRBJ2-1, with D uncertain. CDR1 is SQVTM and CDR2 is ANQGSEA in the germline V gene. This CDR3 contains 12 residues. The CDR3, as DNA: TGCAGCGTTGAGTGGGCAGTCAATCAGCAGTTCTTC. This sequence encodes CSVEWAVNQQFF.

This clonotype has a count of ten or more. The gene calls are TRBV7-9 and TRBJ2-1; a possible D gene is TRBD2 (6 bases). This CDR3 is built from 17 residues. The V and J ends lost 3 bases and 0 bases respectively, with 15 bases between them. From germline, CDR1 is SEHNR and CDR2 FQNEAQ (reference sequence). The CDR3 region is CASSFPGLPSSYNEQFF. CDR3 DNA: TGTGCCAGCAGCTTTCCGGGACTGCCAAGCTCCTACAATGAGCAGTTCTTC.

In this sample, this clonotype turned up many times. V is TRBV9 and J is TRBJ1-1, with D maybe TRBD1 (5 bases). The V end lost 0 bases, the J end lost 5 bases, and 11 bases lay between the germline ends. The germline V gene encodes CDR1 SGDLS and CDR2 YYNGEE. This CDR3 region has 14 residues. CDR3 sequence reads: CASSVVRVGTEAFF. The DNA of the CDR3 is TGTGCCAGCAGCGTAGTCAGGGTGGGGACTGAAGCTTTCTTT.

This sequence joins TRBV20-1 and TRBJ2-1; D uncertain. Germline V gives CDR1 DFQATT, CDR2 SNEGSKA (reference sequence). Trimming took 6 bases from V and 7 from J, leaving 19 bases between them. The CDR3 spans 14 residues. The DNA of the CDR3 is TGCAGTGCCAGCAGTTACACCGAAGCGAATGAGCAGTTCTTC. This codes for CSASSYTEANEQFF.

This rearrangement joins TRBV20-1 to TRBJ2-3; D is unresolved. With 7 bases removed from V and 2 bases from J, the gap between germline ends came to 13 bases. CDR3 length equals 13 residues. Per germline, CDR1 DFQATT and CDR2 SNEGSKA (reference sequence). CDR3 protein: CSGIRAPTDTQYF. CDR3 coding DNA: TGCAGTGGCATCCGGGCACCCACAGATACGCAGTATTTT.

The rearrangement links TRBV7-2 to TRBJ2-7, with 13 bases lining up with TRBD2. Trimming removed 5 bases from V and 4 bases from J; junction bases left unmatched: 2. Germline V lookup: CDR1 SGHTA, CDR2 FQGNSA. The CDR3 contains 14 residues. The DNA for the CDR3 is TGTGCCAGCAGCCGGACTAGCGGGAGTTACGAGCAGTACTTC. Translation gives CASSRTSGSYEQYF.

This clonotype was counted at least ten times. The chain combines TRBV12-3 or TRBV12-4 with TRBJ1-2; D remains ambiguous. V lost 2 bases and J lost 4, with 14 bases in between. This CDR3 spans 15 amino acids. The DNA of the CDR3 is TGTGCCAGCAGTTTATCGAGGCAGACCCTCTATGGCTACACCTTC. Amino acids: CASSLSRQTLYGYTF.

The rearrangement uses TRBV2 and TRBJ1-1; no clear D gene. The CDR3 runs to 12 residues. Germline CDR1 is SNHLY and CDR2 is FYNNEI. With 3 bases removed from V and 4 bases from J, the gap between germline ends came to 6 bases. In DNA form, the CDR3 reads TGTGCCAGCAGTGATGAGGGCACTGAAGCTTTCTTT. It encodes CASSDEGTEAFF.

In this sample, this clonotype turned up many times. CDR3 protein: CASSLFPGSGTGELFF. CDR3 DNA sequence: TGTGCCAGCAGCTTATTCCCAGGGAGTGGAACCGGGGAGCTGTTTTTT. This chain joins TRBV7-3 and TRBJ2-2; either TRBD1 or TRBD2 may supply D (5 bases each). The V and J ends lost 2 bases and 5 bases respectively, with 15 bases between them. This CDR3 spans 16 amino acids. Per the germline V gene, CDR1 is SGHTA and CDR2 is FQGTGA.

This clonotype was seen ten or more times. The V call is TRBV6-2 or TRBV6-3, the J call TRBJ2-5; tentatively, D is TRBD1 or TRBD2 (6 bases each). The CDR3 runs 16 residues. Between the trimmed V and J ends, which lost 2 bases and 5 bases, there was a span of 18 bases. Germline CDR1 and CDR2: MNHEY and SVGEGT. CDR3 sequence: CASSYDVVGGGETQYF. Here the CDR3 DNA reads TGTGCCAGCAGTTACGACGTGGTGGGGGGCGGCGAGACCCAGTACTTC.

This clonotype was picked up many times. The rearrangement uses TRBV27 and TRBJ2-7, with D tentatively TRBD1 or TRBD2 (7 bases each). The V and J ends lost 5 bases and 5 bases respectively, with 19 bases between them. Looked up from germline, CDR1 is MNHEY and CDR2 is SMNVEV (reference sequence). The CDR3 has 15 residues. The DNA for the CDR3 is TGTGCCAGCAGTCTACAGGGGAGGGGGCGGAACGAGCAGTACTTC. Translation: CASSLQGRGRNEQYF.

This clonotype was observed many times. The chain recombines TRBV9 with TRBJ2-3; 15 bases are shared with TRBD2. The V gene end was trimmed by 3 bases and the J gene end by 5 bases; junction bases not matched to a gene: 7. The CDR3 contains 17 residues. The germline CDR1 and CDR2 sequences are SGDLS and YYNGEE. The CDR3 coding sequence is TGTGCCAGCAGCGCCTCCACGGGACTAGCGGGGGGAGATACGCAGTATTTT. Translation gives CASSASTGLAGGDTQYF.

The chain has TRBV19 and TRBJ1-1; D is unresolved. Deletions cut 3 bases from V and 1 base from J, with 9 bases between. CDR1 and CDR2 from the germline V gene are LNHDA and SQIVND (reference sequence). The CDR3 contains 14 residues. In nucleotides, the CDR3 is TGTGCCAGTAGTATTGGACGGGGGAACACTGAAGCTTTCTTT. Protein: CASSIGRGNTEAFF.

The chain has TRBV9 and TRBJ2-3, with TRBD2 matching 7 bases. The germline gives CDR1 SGDLS, CDR2 YYNGEE. The CDR3 length is 16 residues. V shed 0 bases, J shed 3 bases, and the junction held 7 bases outside the gene matches. This CDR3 reads CASSVGGGRPTDTQYF. The CDR3 DNA sequence: TGTGCCAGCAGCGTAGGGGGGGGGAGGCCGACAGATACGCAGTATTTT.